This TCR beta chain is from a study of control samples from healthy donors and cancer patients. Sequencing was performed with immunoSEQ multiplex PCR; in TCRdb, only in-frame clones are kept and a portion is missing. The sample includes around 100,000 clones, roughly 89% of them seen just once. The CDR3 sequence is 16 residues long. The V and J ends lost 1 base and 1 base respectively, with 14 bases between them. Per germline, CDR1 SGHRS and CDR2 YFSETQ. The V gene is TRBV5-1, the J gene TRBJ2-5; D tentatively fits TRBD1 or TRBD2 (7 bases each). What was sequenced was PBMCs. The receptor was isolated from a man between 60 and 75 years old with lung cancer. CDR3 loop: CASSLWDYRGQETQYF. As DNA, the CDR3 is TGCGCCAGCAGCTTGTGGGACTACAGGGGCCAAGAGACCCAGTACTTC.